Listed below are T cell receptor beta chains from one sample, sequenced in a study of T cells in Graves' hyperthyroidism and ophthalmopathy. TCRdb fed the multiplex PCR reads into MiXCR, producing one record per CDR3 protein. The sample lists about 520,000 distinct CDR3 sequences, around 24% occurring once. The sequenced sample was blood. The receptor source for this set is a young woman with Graves' ophthalmopathy. The CDR3 runs from the conserved cysteine through the conserved F or W. D genes are given only for firm matches. Size values are once, few and many counts, or a class for expanded clones, and some rows have none.

abundance	v_gene	d_gene	j_gene	CDR3aa	CDR3nt
.	TRBV28	TRBD2	TRBJ2-7	CASSFGGGGSYEQYF	TGTGCCAGCAGTTTTGGCGGGGGAGGCTCCTACGAGCAGTACTTC
.	TRBV12-3/TRBV12-4	TRBD1	TRBJ2-5	CASSPGQGGAETQYF	TGTGCCAGCAGCCCCGGACAGGGGGGGGCAGAGACCCAGTACTTC
many	TRBV7-8	.	TRBJ1-2	CASSTTGPGSFYGYTF	TGTGCCAGCAGCACCACCGGACCGGGATCCTTTTATGGCTACACCTTC
many	TRBV19	.	TRBJ1-2	CASSIASAPWGYTF	TGTGCCAGTAGTATAGCCAGCGCCCCATGGGGCTACACCTTC
few	TRBV5-1	.	TRBJ2-2	CASSLVARDTGELFF	TGCGCCAGCAGCTTGGTAGCCAGGGACACCGGGGAGCTGTTTTTT
many	TRBV13	.	TRBJ1-1	CASSPHGTENTEAFF	TGTGCCAGCAGCCCCCACGGGACGGAGAACACTGAAGCTTTCTTT
many	TRBV7-2	.	TRBJ1-2	CASSLAPGWGGYTF	TGTGCCAGCAGCTTAGCCCCGGGATGGGGTGGCTACACCTTC
many	TRBV9	.	TRBJ2-7	CASSVGGDRSEQYF	TGTGCCAGCAGCGTAGGAGGGGATCGCAGCGAGCAGTACTTC
few	TRBV7-3	.	TRBJ1-1	CASSSTTQGGNTEAFF	TGTGCCAGCAGCTCCACGACACAGGGAGGGAACACTGAAGCTTTCTTT
.	TRBV20-1	.	TRBJ2-7	CSARRTDYSYEQYF	TGCAGTGCTAGAAGGACTGACTATTCCTACGAGCAGTACTTC
.	TRBV30	.	TRBJ2-5	CAWWGANRETQYF	TGTGCCTGGTGGGGGGCCAATAGGGAGACCCAGTACTTC
many	TRBV7-2	.	TRBJ1-2	CASSVGNLGGYTF	TGTGCCAGCAGCGTCGGTAACTTGGGAGGCTACACCTTC
many	TRBV12-3/TRBV12-4	.	TRBJ1-1	CASSLTSVNTEAFF	TGTGCCAGCAGTTTAACAAGTGTAAACACTGAAGCTTTCTTT
many	TRBV29-1	.	TRBJ2-2	CSAAAGNTGELFF	TGCAGCGCAGCCGCTGGGAACACCGGGGAGCTGTTTTTT
many	TRBV6-5	.	TRBJ1-1	CASSYSRGGTTEAFF	TGTGCCAGCAGTTACTCGAGGGGGGGGACGACTGAAGCTTTCTTT
many	TRBV6-5	.	TRBJ2-7	CASIKPGPNSSYEQYF	TGTGCCAGCATTAAACCCGGGCCCAATAGCTCCTACGAGCAGTACTTC
many	TRBV18	.	TRBJ2-4	CASSPSGEPIQYF	TGTGCCAGCTCACCTTCAGGGGAGCCCATTCAGTACTTC
.	TRBV5-1	TRBD1	TRBJ2-7	CASSTGTGGFNEQYF	TGCGCCAGCAGCACTGGGACAGGGGGCTTTAACGAGCAGTACTTC
.	TRBV12-3/TRBV12-4	.	TRBJ1-2	CASSLVAGSRGYTF	TGTGCCAGCAGTTTAGTGGCGGGAAGTCGTGGCTACACCTTC
.	TRBV12-3/TRBV12-4	.	TRBJ1-1	CASSLMRQIVEAFF	TGTGCCAGCAGTTTAATGCGGCAGATAGTTGAAGCTTTCTTT
many	TRBV28	TRBD1	TRBJ1-2	CASRQTGAGGYTF	TGTGCCAGCAGACAGACAGGGGCTGGTGGCTACACCTTC
many	TRBV19	.	TRBJ1-5	CASRSYGTHLYSNQPQHF	TGTGCCAGTAGGTCTTATGGGACACACCTTTATAGCAATCAGCCCCAGCATTTT